The T cell receptor beta chain under discussion was sequenced for a study of cytomegalovirus exposure and HLA in healthy donors. Per the germline V gene, CDR1 is SEHNR and CDR2 is FQNEAQ (reference sequence). This CDR3 contains 15 residues. The germline V and J ends were trimmed by 5 bases and 1 base, with 14 bases remaining between them. General observations from the study: While the bulk of TCR sequences proved rare, some public TCRs turned up in many donors. According to the study, 150 to 200 TCR beta chains were cytomegalovirus-associated.

Regarding this clone: Its antigen remains unknown.

TCRdb keeps only in-frame clones here, not all; method: immunoSEQ multiplex PCR. The table records 300,000 or so clones, 88% of them present only once. The V gene is TRBV7-9, the J gene TRBJ1-1; D call uncertain. This clonotype was sampled from a man aged 30 to 39 in good health and CMV-seronegative. The specimen sequenced was PBMCs. The CDR3, as DNA: TGTGCCAGCAGCCTTAGGGAAACTAGGAACACTGAAGCTTTCTTT. This sequence encodes CASSLRETRNTEAFF.